The 3 T cell receptor beta chains reported below all come from one sample, sequenced in a study of cytomegalovirus exposure and HLA in healthy donors. PCR was performed using 60 Vbeta and 13 Jbeta primers. The protocol was immunoSEQ multiplex PCR, while the TCRdb copy is restricted to in-frame clones and leaves out a portion. The sample includes roughly 70,000 clones, roughly 79% of them seen just once. The sample consisted of PBMCs. Receptors were obtained from a man over 45 in good health and CMV-seronegative.

The CDR3 nucleotides are TGTGCCAGCTCACCTTATGAGACAGGGAGCGAGCAGTACTTC. Residues: CASSPYETGSEQYF. V is TRBV18 and J is TRBJ2-7; 7 bases map to TRBD1. The germline CDR1 and CDR2 sequences are KGHSH and LQKENI. This CDR3 comprises 14 residues. Trimming took 3 bases from V and 6 from J; bases not matched to a gene: 8.

The chain joins TRBV30 to TRBJ1-1; D uncertain. With 1 base removed from V and 9 bases from J, the gap between germline ends came to 9 bases. The CDR3 loop spans 11 amino acids. Germline V gives CDR1 GTSNPN, CDR2 SVGIG (reference sequence). This CDR3 reads CAWSDKWQAFF. The DNA of the CDR3 is TGTGCCTGGAGTGATAAGTGGCAAGCTTTCTTT.

V usage is TRBV5-6 and J usage is TRBJ1-5; 7 nucleotides line up with TRBD1. Germline CDR1 is SGHDT and CDR2 is YYEEEE. The CDR3 runs to 14 residues. The junction had 4 bases not matched to a gene; V was cut back by 3 bases and J by 4 bases. CDR3 amino acids: CASSWGTENQPQHF. The CDR3 nucleotides are TGTGCCAGCAGCTGGGGGACAGAAAATCAGCCCCAGCATTTT.